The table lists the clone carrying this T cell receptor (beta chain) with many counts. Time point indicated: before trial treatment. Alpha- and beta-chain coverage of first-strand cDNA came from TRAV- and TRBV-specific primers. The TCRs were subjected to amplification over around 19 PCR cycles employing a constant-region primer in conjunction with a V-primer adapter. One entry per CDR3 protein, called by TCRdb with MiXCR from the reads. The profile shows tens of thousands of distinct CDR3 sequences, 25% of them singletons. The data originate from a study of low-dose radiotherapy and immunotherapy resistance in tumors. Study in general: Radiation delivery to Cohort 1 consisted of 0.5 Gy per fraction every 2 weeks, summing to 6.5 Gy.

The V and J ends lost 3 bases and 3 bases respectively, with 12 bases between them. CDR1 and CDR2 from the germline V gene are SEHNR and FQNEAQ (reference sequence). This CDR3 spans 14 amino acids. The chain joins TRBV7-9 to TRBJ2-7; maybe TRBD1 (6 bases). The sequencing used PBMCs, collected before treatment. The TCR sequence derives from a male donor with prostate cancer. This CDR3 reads CASSFPGQNYEQYF. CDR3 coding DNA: TGTGCCAGCAGCTTCCCCGGACAGAACTACGAGCAGTACTTC.